Listed below are T cell receptor beta chains from one sample, sequenced in a study of blood T cell repertoires in COVID-19. TCRdb keeps only in-frame clones here, not all; method: immunoSEQ multiplex PCR. The table has tens of thousands of clones, less than 90% seen once. Sequenced material: peripheral blood. The receptors shown here come from a man aged 80 or over with acute or convalescent COVID-19. Both conserved end residues are part of each CDR3. The order of the fields is clone size, V gene, D gene, J gene, CDR3 length, CDR3 DNA, CDR3 protein. The D gene is left open where the match is weak. The size of a clone is reported for some rows only, either as once, few or many, or as a class for expanded clones.

.,TRBV29-1,.,TRBJ2-1,18,TGCAGCGTTCGGATTAGAGGAATCCCGGGGGGCTCGAACAATGAGCAGTTCTTC,CSVRIRGIPGGSNNEQFF
.,TRBV3-1/TRBV3-2,.,TRBJ1-1,13,TGTGCCAGCAGCTTAGAAGTGGGGGGTGAAGCTTTCTTT,CASSLEVGGEAFF
.,TRBV12-5,.,TRBJ1-1,14,TGTGCTAGTGGTGGGGACTCTATCAACACTGAAGCTTTCTTT,CASGGDSINTEAFF
.,TRBV5-1,.,TRBJ1-2,13,TGCGCCAGCAGCTCGTCACAGCCCTATGGCTACACCTTC,CASSSSQPYGYTF
.,TRBV6-5,TRBD1,TRBJ1-5,13,TGTGCCAGCAGACGACAGGGGAATCAGCCCCAGCATTTT,CASRRQGNQPQHF
.,TRBV6-6,TRBD1,TRBJ1-2,14,TGTGCCAGCAACCGACAGGGATGGGACTATGGCTACACCTTC,CASNRQGWDYGYTF
.,TRBV6-5,TRBD1,TRBJ2-3,13,TGTGCCAGCCTCGGCAGGGGGCGTGATACGCAGTATTTT,CASLGRGRDTQYF
medium-sized,TRBV7-9,.,TRBJ2-7,14,TGTGCCAGCAGCCCAGGGGACGGATCCTACGAGCAGTACTTC,CASSPGDGSYEQYF
few,TRBV6-5,TRBD1,TRBJ1-2,13,TGTGCCACCCGACTGACAGGGGACTATGGCTACACCTTC,CATRLTGDYGYTF
.,TRBV19,.,TRBJ1-5,15,TGTGCCAGTAGACGGGGGATATTTAGCAATCAGCCCCAGCATTTT,CASRRGIFSNQPQHF
.,TRBV5-1,.,TRBJ1-3,16,TGCGCCAGCAGCTTGGGCTCGGGGAGCTCTGGAAACACCATATATTTT,CASSLGSGSSGNTIYF
.,TRBV2,.,TRBJ2-1,15,TGTGCCAGCAGTGGGGTTGGGTGGGAGGTTCATGAGCAGTTCTTC,CASSGVGWEVHEQFF
.,TRBV10-3,.,TRBJ2-7,14,TGTGCCATCAGTGAGCGGGACACTACCTACGAGCAGTACTTC,CAISERDTTYEQYF
.,TRBV5-1,TRBD1,TRBJ2-7,13,TGCGCCAGCAGCAAGGGACAGCTCTACGAGCAGTACTTC,CASSKGQLYEQYF
.,TRBV9,TRBD1,TRBJ1-1,12,TGTGCCAGCAGCCACGGACAGGCCCGAGCTTTCTTT,CASSHGQARAFF
.,TRBV5-4,.,TRBJ1-2,15,TGTGCCAGCAGCTTGGATTCAGGGTCAGGCTATGGCTACACCTTC,CASSLDSGSGYGYTF
.,TRBV11-2,.,TRBJ1-1,15,TGTGCCAGCAGCTTAGTTGGGGGGTGGGACACTGAAGCTTTCTTT,CASSLVGGWDTEAFF
few,TRBV5-1,.,TRBJ1-2,13,TGCGCCAGCAGCTTGGACAGTACCTATGGCTACACCTTC,CASSLDSTYGYTF
.,TRBV7-2,TRBD2,TRBJ2-3,15,TGTGCCAGCAGCTTAAGCGGGACCATCACAGATACGCAGTATTTT,CASSLSGTITDTQYF
.,TRBV9,TRBD2,TRBJ2-7,13,TGTGCCAGCAGCCTTAGCGGGAGGGACGAGCAGTACTTC,CASSLSGRDEQYF
.,TRBV7-2,TRBD2,TRBJ2-2,16,TGTGCCAGCAGCTTCCTTGGGGGGGATTACACCGGGGAGCTGTTTTTT,CASSFLGGDYTGELFF
.,TRBV27,TRBD2,TRBJ2-2,15,TGTGCCAGCAGTTTGCGCCGGGGGGACACCGGGGAGCTGTTTTTT,CASSLRRGDTGELFF
.,TRBV25-1,TRBD1,TRBJ1-6,16,TGTGCCAGCAGTGAGCCTAGACAGGGGGCGAATTCACCCCTCCACTTT,CASSEPRQGANSPLHF
few,TRBV19,.,TRBJ1-2,13,TGTGCCAGTAGTCCCACAGGGTGGGATGGCTACACCTTC,CASSPTGWDGYTF
.,TRBV4-2,.,TRBJ1-2,17,TGTGCCAGCAGCCCCGGGGGGCCCGGGACATATTTCTATGGCTACACCTTC,CASSPGGPGTYFYGYTF
.,TRBV12-5,TRBD1,TRBJ2-1,18,TGTGCTAGTGGTTTGGTACGGGCAGCAGGGGGAACCTACAATGAGCAGTTCTTC,CASGLVRAAGGTYNEQFF
few,TRBV9,TRBD1,TRBJ1-4,15,TGTGCCAGCAGCTTGAGGACAGGGGGCTTTGAAAAACTGTTTTTT,CASSLRTGGFEKLFF
few,TRBV19,TRBD1,TRBJ1-1,13,TGTGCCAGTAGATTGGACAGGGGCAGTTTCGCTTTCTTT,CASRLDRGSFAFF
.,TRBV19,.,TRBJ2-7,11,TGTGCCAGTAGGTTCCGAGACGAGCAGTACTTC,CASRFRDEQYF
.,TRBV10-3,TRBD1,TRBJ2-3,16,TGTGCCATCAGTGAGTCGGGGACAGGGGGCACAGATACGCAGTATTTT,CAISESGTGGTDTQYF
.,TRBV6-2/TRBV6-3,.,TRBJ1-1,14,TGTGCCAGCAGTTATCAGGGGTCGAACACTGAAGCTTTCTTT,CASSYQGSNTEAFF
.,TRBV29-1,.,TRBJ1-5,12,TGCAGCGTTTCGTCCCCCAATCAGCCCCAGCATTTT,CSVSSPNQPQHF
.,TRBV7-9,TRBD2,TRBJ2-3,15,TGTGCCAGCAGCTCGAGCGGGAGTAAAACAGATACGCAGTATTTT,CASSSSGSKTDTQYF
.,TRBV7-9,.,TRBJ1-4,16,TGTGCCAGCAGCCCGCTCGGACAAAAACCTAATGAAAAACTGTTTTTT,CASSPLGQKPNEKLFF
.,TRBV5-1,.,TRBJ1-5,17,TGCGCCAGCAGGGGGGAGGGGTTGGGACCAAATAATCAGCCCCAGCATTTT,CASRGEGLGPNNQPQHF